Below, 25 T cell receptor beta chains from the same sample are listed, as sequenced in a study of blood T cell repertoires in COVID-19. The table came from immunoSEQ multiplex PCR; TCRdb's copy has only in-frame clones and leaves some out. The sample holds roughly 250,000 clones, around 88% seen once. Sequencing was carried out using PBMCs or T cells enriched from blood (not recorded which). These receptors were collected from a middle-aged woman with acute COVID-19.

The V gene is TRBV6-4, the J gene TRBJ2-3; a weak D match, TRBD2 (6 bases). Trimming pared 1 base from V and 4 bases from J, leaving 12 bases between. The CDR3 consists of 15 residues. Germline V gene sequence: CDR1 MRHNA, CDR2 SNTAGT. The CDR3 sequence: CASSDFLSGADTQYF. DNA of the CDR3: TGTGCCAGCAGTGACTTCCTATCGGGGGCAGATACGCAGTATTTT.

This chain links TRBV7-2 with TRBJ1-1, with D hard to call. The V end was cut by 7 bases, the J end by 4 bases, with 31 bases between. The CDR3 totals 19 residues. The germline V gene encodes CDR1 SGHTA and CDR2 FQGNSA. The CDR3 spells CASIVGVSPRRVTGTEAFF. In DNA, the CDR3 is TGTGCCAGCATTGTCGGGGTGTCACCCCGAAGGGTAACGGGCACTGAAGCTTTCTTT.

The rearrangement joins TRBV7-8 to TRBJ1-1; no definite D call. The CDR3 runs to 13 residues. V was shortened by 1 base and J by 3 bases, with 6 bases between the two germline ends. Germline CDR1 is SGHVS and CDR2 is FQNEAQ. The CDR3 DNA is TGTGCCAGCAGCTTAGTCGGTTACACTGAAGCTTTCTTT. Translating it yields CASSLVGYTEAFF.

The V and J genes are TRBV7-2 and TRBJ1-6, with D possibly TRBD1 on 6 matching bases. The CDR3 totals 14 residues. V lost 5 bases and J lost 5, with 10 bases in between. Germline V gene sequence: CDR1 SGHTA, CDR2 FQGNSA. Here the CDR3 DNA reads TGTGCCAGCAGCCATACAGGGAATAATTCACCCCTCCACTTT. It specifies CASSHTGNNSPLHF.

This rearrangement joins TRBV24-1 to TRBJ1-5; D is possibly TRBD1 (6 bases). This CDR3 has 16 amino acids. Germline-derived CDR1 and CDR2 are KGHDR and SFDVKD. V lost 2 bases, J lost 3 bases, and 13 bases lay in between. Here the CDR3 DNA reads TGTGCCACCAGTGATTCTGGGGAGGGGGACAATCAGCCCCAGCATTTT. Translating it yields CATSDSGEGDNQPQHF.

The chain is built from TRBV27 and TRBJ1-2; maybe TRBD1 (6 bases). CDR3 size: 14 residues. V was cut by 6 bases and J by 1 base, with 12 bases left in between. The germline CDR1 and CDR2 sequences are MNHEY and SMNVEV (reference sequence). CDR3 DNA sequence: TGTGCCAGCAGGCCGGGACAAGATAACTATGGCTACACCTTC. Amino acids: CASRPGQDNYGYTF.

The chain couples TRBV30 to TRBJ2-1; possibly TRBD2 for D (6 bases). This CDR3 is 14 amino acids long. Deletions cut 3 bases from V and 4 bases from J, with 13 bases between. Germline V lookup: CDR1 GTSNPN, CDR2 SVGIG (reference sequence). The CDR3 region has the DNA TGTGCCTGGAGACTGGCTAGCGAGTACAATGAGCAGTTCTTC. Its translation: CAWRLASEYNEQFF.

This sequence joins TRBV7-9 and TRBJ1-2, with 8 bases fitting TRBD1. This CDR3 is 15 amino acids long. Germline V gives CDR1 SEHNR, CDR2 FQNEAQ (reference sequence). V was pared by 2 bases and J by 6 bases, with 8 bases of the junction left unmatched. The CDR3 loop reads CASSLNAGQGHGYTF. CDR3 nucleotides: TGTGCCAGCAGCTTAAATGCTGGACAGGGTCATGGCTACACCTTC.

This chain links TRBV7-8 with TRBJ1-1, with D hard to call. From germline, CDR1 is SGHVS and CDR2 FQNEAQ. This CDR3 is 14 amino acids long. Trimming pared 1 base from V and 1 base from J, leaving 7 bases between. CDR3 region: CASSLGARNTEAFF. CDR3 DNA: TGTGCCAGCAGCTTAGGGGCACGGAACACTGAAGCTTTCTTT.

V usage is TRBV19 and J usage is TRBJ1-5, with D possibly being TRBD1 (6 bases). CDR1 is LNHDA and CDR2 is SQIVND in the germline V gene (reference sequence). Trimming cost V 3 bases and J 6 bases, with 15 bases left between them. CDR3 length equals 15 residues. CDR3 in DNA: TGTGCCAGTAGTATGGGGGGGCTGTCGGGTCAGCCCCAGCATTTT. Translation gives CASSMGGLSGQPQHF.

The chain links TRBV4-1 to TRBJ1-1; no firm D call. Germline V gives CDR1 MGHRA, CDR2 YSYEKL. V was cut by 1 base and J by 2 bases, with 11 bases left in between. CDR3 length equals 15 residues. Written as DNA, the CDR3 is TGCGCCAGCAGCCAAGTCCACGAGAGAAACACTGAAGCTTTCTTT. This codes for CASSQVHERNTEAFF.

The chain links TRBV28 to TRBJ1-1, with D maybe TRBD1 (5 bases). The germline V gene has CDR1 MDHEN and CDR2 SYDVKM. V was pared by 3 bases and J by 3 bases, with 17 bases between. The CDR3 extends over 16 amino acids. CDR3 bases: TGTGCCAGCAGTTTTTGGGAGGGGACGGCGGACACTGAAGCTTTCTTT. Translation: CASSFWEGTADTEAFF. Looking up the rest from reference TRBV28 and TRBJ1-1 gives the full variable domain: DVKVTQSSRYLVKRTGEKVFLECVQDMDHENMFWYRQDPGLGLRLIYFSYDVKMKEKGDIPEGYSVSREKKERFSLILESASTNQTSMYLCASSFWEGTADTEAFFGQGTRLTVV.

The rearrangement uses TRBV5-4 and TRBJ1-1, with D unresolved. The CDR3 has 14 amino acids. Germline-derived CDR1 and CDR2 are SGHNT and YYREEE (reference sequence). V was pared by 6 bases and J by 1 base, with 13 bases between. The CDR3 reads CASTRRAANTEAFF. CDR3 sequence (DNA): TGTGCCAGCACCCGGAGGGCGGCGAACACTGAAGCTTTCTTT.

The chain links TRBV4-1 to TRBJ1-2, with TRBD1 as a possible D gene (6 bases). This CDR3 has 18 amino acids. Germline CDR1 and CDR2: MGHRA and YSYEKL. Trimming left V 3 bases short and J 0 bases short, with 20 bases between. The CDR3 is CASSHLRGGQKTNYGYTF. The DNA of the CDR3 is TGCGCCAGCAGCCACCTAAGAGGCGGACAGAAGACTAACTATGGCTACACCTTC.

This clone showed up many times. This chain connects TRBV6-1 to TRBJ1-5, with 10 bases matching TRBD1. Germline CDR1 MNHNS, CDR2 SASEGT. V lost 6 bases and J lost 6; bases outside the gene matches: 11. This CDR3 is built from 16 residues. CDR3 loop: CASSERTGTGVQPQHF. CDR3 DNA: TGTGCCAGCAGCGAAAGAACCGGGACAGGGGTTCAGCCCCAGCATTTT.

This chain links TRBV28 with TRBJ1-5; D call uncertain. Germline lookup yields CDR1 MDHEN and CDR2 SYDVKM. V lost 6 bases and J 4 bases, leaving 4 bases between the germline ends. This CDR3 is built from 11 residues. CDR3 nucleotides: TGTGCCAGCAGCCAAAATCAGCCCCAGCATTTT. It codes for CASSQNQPQHF.

This chain connects TRBV2 to TRBJ2-7; D uncertain. V lost 3 bases and J 5 bases, leaving 11 bases between the germline ends. This CDR3 is built from 13 residues. Germline assignment: CDR1 SNHLY and CDR2 FYNNEI. Here the CDR3 DNA reads TGTGCCAGCAGTGAGGCCTATGAGGACGAGCAGTACTTC. Translated, it gives CASSEAYEDEQYF.

The rearrangement uses TRBV20-1 and TRBJ2-7, with TRBD2 matching over 10 bases. Looked up from germline, CDR1 is DFQATT and CDR2 is SNEGSKA (reference sequence). The CDR3 is 14 amino acids. Trimming took 3 bases from V and 4 from J; bases not matched to a gene: 6. CDR3 sequence (DNA): TGCAGTGCTAGTCGGACTAGCGGAGCTTACGAGCAGTACTTC. This encodes CSASRTSGAYEQYF.

Concerning this clone: A read error may produce the germline difference seen at one junction end. J is TRBJ2-5 and V is TRBV7-7; TRBD2 agrees at 9 bases. In germline, CDR1 is SSHAT, CDR2 FNYEAQ (reference sequence). This CDR3 comprises 16 residues. The CDR3 sequence: CASSLAAGGGEETQYF. In nucleotides, the CDR3 is TGTGCTAGCAGCTTAGCGGCGGGAGGGGGCGAAGAGACCCAGTACTTC.

V usage is TRBV4-3 and J usage is TRBJ1-4; D gene unclear. V was pared by 1 base and J by 7 bases, with 13 bases between. CDR1 is LGHNA, CDR2 YSLEER, per germline. There are 15 residues in the CDR3. This CDR3 is CASSQGAGVAEKLFF. DNA for the CDR3: TGCGCCAGCAGCCAAGGGGCGGGAGTCGCTGAAAAACTGTTTTTT.

The chain combines TRBV21-1 with TRBJ1-1; no DNA check was done on the table's D call, TRBD1. TRBV21-1 is classified as a pseudogene. This CDR3 spans 11 amino acids. The DNA for the CDR3 is TGTGCCACCCGTCAGGCAACTGAAGCTTTCTTT. Translated: CATRQATEAFF.

The rearrangement joins TRBV5-4 to TRBJ2-2; unclear D gene. Germline CDR1 is SGHNT and CDR2 is YYREEE (reference sequence). This CDR3 has 12 amino acids. The ends were cut back, 5 bases at V and 3 bases at J, with 5 bases in the middle. The CDR3 is CASSADTGELFF. The CDR3 nucleotides read TGTGCCAGCAGTGCGGACACCGGGGAGCTGTTTTTT. Variable domain in full (rest from reference TRBV5-4 and TRBJ2-2): ETGVTQSPTHLIKTRGQQVTLRCSSQSGHNTVSWYQQALGQGPQFIFQYYREEENGRGNFPPRFSGLQFPNYSSELNVNALELDDSALYLCASSADTGELFFGEGSRLTVL.

J is TRBJ1-5 and V is TRBV7-2, with 12 bases fitting TRBD1. V was clipped by 5 bases and J by 9 bases; unmatched bases: 8. Per germline, CDR1 SGHTA and CDR2 FQGNSA. The CDR3 sequence is 15 residues long. The CDR3 coding sequence is TGTGCCAGCAGCCCGGGACAGGGGGCCGGATGGCCCCAGCATTTT. As protein: CASSPGQGAGWPQHF.

Points on this clone: In the same sample, other DNA sequences code for this CDR3. The chain combines TRBV27 with TRBJ2-7; 9 bases align to TRBD1. V lost 6 bases, J lost 3 bases, and 6 bases stayed unmatched. Germline CDR1 MNHEY, CDR2 SMNVEV (reference sequence). The CDR3 length is 14 residues. The CDR3 spells CASSLQGANYEQYF. The CDR3 region has the DNA TGTGCCAGCAGCTTACAGGGGGCCAACTACGAGCAGTACTTC.

The chain combines TRBV4-1 with TRBJ1-2; perhaps TRBD1 as D (6 bases). With 0 bases removed from V and 0 bases from J, the gap between germline ends came to 17 bases. This CDR3 is 18 amino acids long. CDR1 MGHRA and CDR2 YSYEKL come from the germline V gene. The CDR3 spells CASSQEGTRGASNYGYTF. CDR3 nucleotide sequence: TGCGCCAGCAGCCAAGAAGGGACGCGGGGGGCGTCTAACTATGGCTACACCTTC.